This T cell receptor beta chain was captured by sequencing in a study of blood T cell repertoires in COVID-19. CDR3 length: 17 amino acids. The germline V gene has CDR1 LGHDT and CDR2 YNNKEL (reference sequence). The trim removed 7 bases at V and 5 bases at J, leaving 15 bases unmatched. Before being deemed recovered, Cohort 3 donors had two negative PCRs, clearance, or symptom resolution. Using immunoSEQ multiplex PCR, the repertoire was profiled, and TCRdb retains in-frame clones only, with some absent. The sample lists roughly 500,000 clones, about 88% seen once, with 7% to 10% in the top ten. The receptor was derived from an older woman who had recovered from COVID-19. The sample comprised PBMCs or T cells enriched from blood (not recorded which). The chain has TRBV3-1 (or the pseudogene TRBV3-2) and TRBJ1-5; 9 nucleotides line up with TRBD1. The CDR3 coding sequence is TGTGCCAGCACTTCTAATTTTTCGACAGGGGGGTATCAGCCCCAGCATTTT. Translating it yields CASTSNFSTGGYQPQHF.